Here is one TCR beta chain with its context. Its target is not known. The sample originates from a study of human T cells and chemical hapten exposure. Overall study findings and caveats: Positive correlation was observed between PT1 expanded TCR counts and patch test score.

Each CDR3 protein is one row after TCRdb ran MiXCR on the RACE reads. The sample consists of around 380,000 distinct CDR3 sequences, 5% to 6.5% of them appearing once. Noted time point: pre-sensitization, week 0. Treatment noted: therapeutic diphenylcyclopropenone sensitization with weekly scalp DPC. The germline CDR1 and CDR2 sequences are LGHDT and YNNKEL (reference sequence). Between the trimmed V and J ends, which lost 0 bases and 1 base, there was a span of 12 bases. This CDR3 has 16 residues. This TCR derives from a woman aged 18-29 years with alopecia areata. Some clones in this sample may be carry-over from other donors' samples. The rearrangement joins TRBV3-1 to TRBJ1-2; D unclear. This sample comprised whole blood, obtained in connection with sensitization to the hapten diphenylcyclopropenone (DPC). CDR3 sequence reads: CASSQDLGLSNYGYTF. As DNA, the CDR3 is TGTGCCAGCAGCCAAGATCTAGGACTGAGTAACTATGGCTACACCTTC.